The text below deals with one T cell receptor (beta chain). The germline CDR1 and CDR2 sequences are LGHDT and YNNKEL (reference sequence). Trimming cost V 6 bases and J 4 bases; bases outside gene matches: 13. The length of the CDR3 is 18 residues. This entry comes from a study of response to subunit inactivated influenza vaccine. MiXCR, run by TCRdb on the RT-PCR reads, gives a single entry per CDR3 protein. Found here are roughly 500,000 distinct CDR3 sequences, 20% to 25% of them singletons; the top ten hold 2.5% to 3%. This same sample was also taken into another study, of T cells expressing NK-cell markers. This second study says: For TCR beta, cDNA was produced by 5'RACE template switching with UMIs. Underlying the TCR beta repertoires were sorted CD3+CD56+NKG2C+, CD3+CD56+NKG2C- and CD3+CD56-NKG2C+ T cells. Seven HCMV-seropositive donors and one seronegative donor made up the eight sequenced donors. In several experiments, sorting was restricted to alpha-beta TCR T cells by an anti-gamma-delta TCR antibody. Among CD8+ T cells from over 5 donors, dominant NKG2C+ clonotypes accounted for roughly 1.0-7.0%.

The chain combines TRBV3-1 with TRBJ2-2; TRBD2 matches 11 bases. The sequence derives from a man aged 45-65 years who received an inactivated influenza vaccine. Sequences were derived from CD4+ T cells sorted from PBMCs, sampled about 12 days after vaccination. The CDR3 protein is CASRHLTSGSRSTGELFF. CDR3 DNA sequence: TGTGCCAGCAGACATTTAACTAGCGGGAGTAGGAGCACCGGGGAGCTGTTTTTT.